The 14 T cell receptor beta chains in this list originate from one sample, sequenced in a study of early T cells in non-severe SARS-CoV-2 infection. Each CDR3 protein is one row after TCRdb ran MiXCR on the 5' RACE reads. Here the sample spans approximately 31,000 distinct CDR3 sequences, roughly 5.7% being singletons. Material for sequencing was whole blood. The receptors were gathered from an adult who was a healthcare worker with PCR-confirmed SARS-CoV-2 infection or an uninfected control (not recorded which).

This clonotype has at least ten counts. The rearrangement uses TRBV5-5 and TRBJ2-2; D not resolved. The ends were cut back, 4 bases at V and 8 bases at J, with 12 bases in the middle. This CDR3 comprises 13 residues. CDR1 is SGHKS, CDR2 YYEKEE, per germline (reference sequence). The CDR3 loop reads CASSPGPPGELFF. The DNA for the CDR3 is TGTGCCAGCAGCCCCGGCCCGCCGGGGGAGCTGTTTTTT.

This clonotype was counted ten times or more. This chain connects TRBV4-1 to TRBJ2-2; 11 nucleotides align to TRBD2. V lost 2 bases and J lost 5; bases outside the gene matches: 4. This CDR3 region has 16 residues. Germline V gene sequence: CDR1 MGHRA, CDR2 YSYEKL. DNA of the CDR3: TGCGCCAGCAGCCAACCCACTAGCGGGAGAACCGGGGAGCTGTTTTTT. Translating gives CASSQPTSGRTGELFF.

This clonotype came up many times. This chain connects TRBV11-3 to TRBJ2-1, with 11 bases aligning to TRBD2. With 5 bases clipped from V and 8 bases from J, the junction kept 8 bases outside the gene matches. CDR3 length: 15 amino acids. Germline V gene sequence: CDR1 SGHNT, CDR2 YENEEA. CDR3 sequence reads: CASSPVAGGMDEQFF. In nucleotides, the CDR3 is TGTGCCAGCAGCCCCGTAGCGGGAGGGATGGATGAGCAGTTCTTC.

In this sample, this clonotype turned up many times. The chain employs TRBV7-9 and TRBJ2-5; tentatively, D is TRBD1 (6 bases). Trimming took 1 base from V and 0 from J, leaving 9 bases between them. Germline CDR1 and CDR2: SEHNR and FQNEAQ (reference sequence). This CDR3 spans 15 amino acids. This CDR3 is CASSLGSGDQETQYF. CDR3 coding DNA: TGTGCCAGCAGCTTAGGGTCAGGGGACCAAGAGACCCAGTACTTC.

In this sample, this clonotype turned up many times. The chain employs TRBV4-1 and TRBJ1-2; no reliable D call. This CDR3 spans 14 amino acids. Trimming removed 1 base from V and 8 bases from J, with 14 bases in between. In germline, CDR1 is MGHRA, CDR2 YSYEKL. CDR3 DNA: TGCGCCAGCAGCCAAGCCACCGATATCTACGGCTACACCTTC. It specifies CASSQATDIYGYTF.

This clonotype has a count of ten or more. V usage is TRBV5-5 and J usage is TRBJ2-7, with TRBD2 identical over 7 bases. Germline CDR1 SGHKS, CDR2 YYEKEE (reference sequence). V lost 1 base, J lost 0 bases, and 10 bases stayed unmatched. The CDR3 is 17 residues long. The CDR3 protein is CASSLQLAVLSSYEQYV. CDR3 DNA sequence: TGTGCCAGCAGCTTGCAGCTAGCGGTATTGAGCTCCTACGAGCAGTACGTC.

At least ten counts were recorded for this clonotype. The chain employs TRBV19 and TRBJ2-5, with D possibly called TRBD1 or TRBD2 (5 bases each). The V gene lost 3 bases and the J gene lost 5 bases, with 16 bases spanning the gap. The CDR3 has 15 residues. Per the germline V gene, CDR1 is LNHDA and CDR2 is SQIVND (reference sequence). The CDR3 here is CASSMYGGIGETQYF. The DNA of the CDR3 is TGTGCCAGTAGTATGTATGGGGGAATAGGGGAGACCCAGTACTTC.

The genes are TRBV28 and TRBJ1-2; tentatively, D is TRBD1 (6 bases). Per germline, CDR1 MDHEN and CDR2 SYDVKM. The CDR3 contains 13 residues. V was shortened by 2 bases and J by 4 bases, with 8 bases between the two germline ends. The CDR3 region has the DNA TGTGCCAGCAGTTTAGGGGGCGCCTATGGCTACACCTTC. It yields the protein CASSLGGAYGYTF.

This clonotype was seen at least ten times. The J gene is TRBJ1-1, the V gene TRBV12-3 or TRBV12-4; D uncertain. The CDR3 is 12 residues long. V shed 6 bases and J shed 3 bases, with 8 bases lying between them. The CDR3 loop reads CASRPRDTEAFF. The CDR3 DNA is TGTGCCAGCAGGCCTAGGGACACTGAAGCTTTCTTT.

In its sample, this clonotype was seen many times. The J gene is TRBJ1-2, the V gene TRBV20-1; D might be TRBD1 (6 bases). In germline, CDR1 is DFQATT, CDR2 SNEGSKA (reference sequence). The CDR3 length is 13 residues. The V and J ends lost 3 bases and 4 bases respectively, with 12 bases between them. The CDR3 here is CSASGVGGYGYTF. DNA for the CDR3: TGCAGTGCTAGCGGGGTAGGGGGCTATGGCTACACCTTC.

This clonotype was seen ten or more times. The J gene is TRBJ2-1, the V gene TRBV5-1; D gene uncertain. Trimming took off 4 bases at V and 4 bases at J, with 12 bases between the two ends. Per germline, CDR1 SGHRS and CDR2 YFSETQ. The CDR3 totals 14 residues. CDR3 bases: TGCGCCAGCAGCCCCCCGGGCCTTTACAATGAGCAGTTCTTC. Protein sequence: CASSPPGLYNEQFF.

This clonotype was observed at least ten times. V is TRBV7-2 and J is TRBJ2-1; TRBD1 aligns across 8 bases. Germline V gene lookup returns CDR1 SGHTA and CDR2 FQGNSA. The trim removed 2 bases at V and 4 bases at J, leaving 4 bases unmatched. The CDR3 is 15 residues long. CDR3 amino acids: CASSLIQGVYNEQFF. The CDR3 bases are TGTGCCAGCAGCTTAATACAGGGGGTTTACAATGAGCAGTTCTTC.

This clonotype was seen repeatedly, ten times or more. The rearrangement joins TRBV7-2 to TRBJ1-4; 11 bases are a match to TRBD1. This CDR3 has 15 residues. Germline assignment: CDR1 SGHTA and CDR2 FQGNSA. V gave up 4 bases and J gave up 5 bases; unmatched junction bases: 3. CDR3 loop: CASSSDRGRNEKLFF. The CDR3 nucleotides are TGTGCCAGCAGCTCGGACAGGGGGCGGAATGAAAAACTGTTTTTT.

The chain carries TRBV14 and TRBJ2-1; TRBD2 matches 9 bases. This CDR3 contains 15 residues. Germline V gives CDR1 SGHDN, CDR2 FVKESK. Losses at the gene ends were 1 base for V and 8 bases for J; bases not matched to a gene: 6. CDR3 residues: CASSQGLSGRDEQFF. The CDR3 nucleotides read TGTGCCAGCAGCCAAGGGCTTAGCGGGAGAGATGAGCAGTTCTTC.